These 19 T cell receptor beta chains were all obtained from the same sample, sequenced in a study of beta chain features in type 1 diabetes. Expressed TCRB transcripts were sequenced because the isolated RNA had all been reverse transcribed beforehand. Profiled with immunoSEQ multiplex PCR; TCRdb holds only in-frame clones, not every one. This sample carries under 200,000 clones, around 8.6% of them seen once, and the ten largest clones take under 0.65%. No cognate antigen is known for these TCRs. Study-level points and caveats: A moderate, significant TCRB CDR3 shortening appeared in type 1 diabetes across four CD4+ subsets.

The specimen was central memory CD4+ T cells from blood. The receptors were sampled from a woman aged 18-29 years with type 1 diabetes.

The chain employs TRBV18 and TRBJ1-4; D gene unclear. CDR1 is KGHSH, CDR2 LQKENI, per germline. The CDR3 runs to 16 residues. The V gene lost 2 bases and the J gene lost 5 bases, with 15 bases spanning the gap. CDR3 loop: CASSPGSGLQNEKLFF. The CDR3 coding sequence is TGTGCCAGCTCACCAGGGAGCGGGCTACAGAATGAAAAACTGTTTTTT.

This chain connects TRBV5-6 to TRBJ2-3; 8 nucleotides match TRBD2. V was pared by 1 base and J by 0 bases, with 4 bases of the junction left unmatched. The CDR3 consists of 16 residues. Germline V lookup: CDR1 SGHDT, CDR2 YYEEEE. The CDR3 region has the DNA TGTGCCAGCAGCTTGTTTTCGGGGGGGAGCACAGATACGCAGTATTTT. Amino acid sequence: CASSLFSGGSTDTQYF.

Remarks on this clone: Within the sample, other DNA sequences also encode this same CDR3. This chain uses TRBV18 with TRBJ1-5; a possible D gene is TRBD1 (6 bases). V lost 3 bases and J lost 6, with 12 bases in between. Per germline, CDR1 KGHSH and CDR2 LQKENI. CDR3 length: 14 residues. CDR3 nucleotides: TGTGCCAGCTCACCGCTTGGGGGCCGTCAGCCCCAGCATTTT. Protein: CASSPLGGRQPQHF.

V and J are TRBV27 and TRBJ1-3; no reliable D call. This CDR3 is 14 amino acids long. Germline V lookup: CDR1 MNHEY, CDR2 SMNVEV (reference sequence). V was shortened by 7 bases and J by 1 base, with 11 bases between the two germline ends. The CDR3 here is CASKAGWSGNTIYF. The CDR3 nucleotides are TGTGCCAGCAAAGCGGGGTGGTCTGGAAACACCATATATTTT.

This chain uses TRBV11-2 with TRBJ2-5, with D perhaps TRBD2 (5 bases). Germline loops: CDR1 SGHAT, CDR2 FQNNGV. This CDR3 contains 13 residues. Trimming shortened V by 5 bases and J by 5 bases, and 12 bases separated the two germline ends. The CDR3 sequence: CASSNLASETQYF. CDR3 sequence (DNA): TGTGCCAGCAGCAACCTAGCTTCGGAGACCCAGTACTTC.

The rearrangement links TRBV5-1 to TRBJ2-1; weak D call: TRBD2 (6 bases). This CDR3 has 16 residues. With 0 bases removed from V and 9 bases from J, the gap between germline ends came to 19 bases. CDR1 is SGHRS and CDR2 is YFSETQ in the germline V gene. CDR3: CASSLEGGAVPREQFF. Written as DNA, the CDR3 is TGCGCCAGCAGCTTGGAAGGCGGGGCGGTGCCTCGTGAGCAGTTCTTC.

The CDR3 DNA reads as TGTGCCTCGGAGAGCAGCGCCGGGGCCAACGTCCTGACTTTC. This translates into CASESSAGANVLTF. This sequence joins TRBV19 and TRBJ2-6; D remains ambiguous. Germline CDR1 reads LNHDA; CDR2 reads SQIVND (reference sequence). The CDR3 covers 14 residues. V lost 11 bases, J lost 4 bases, and 15 bases lay in between. The full variable domain, rest sourced from reference TRBV19 and TRBJ2-6, is DGGITQSPKYLFRKEGQNVTLSCEQNLNHDAMYWYRQDPGQGLRLIYYSQIVNDFQKGDIAEGYSVSREKKESFPLTVTSAQKNPTAFYLCASESSAGANVLTFGAGSRLTVL.

The sample holds a few counts of this clone. The chain recombines TRBV19 with TRBJ1-5; D gene ambiguous. Trimming left V 7 bases short and J 5 bases short, with 12 bases between. The CDR3 sequence is 13 residues long. Germline loops: CDR1 LNHDA, CDR2 SQIVND (reference sequence). CDR3: CASTPRPHQPQHF. CDR3 sequence (DNA): TGTGCCAGTACCCCGAGGCCCCATCAGCCCCAGCATTTT.

The chain links TRBV27 to TRBJ2-3; 8 bases match TRBD2. Germline CDR1 is MNHEY and CDR2 is SMNVEV (reference sequence). The CDR3 contains 16 residues. After removal of 2 bases from V and 5 bases from J, the junction contained 9 bases not matched to a gene. The CDR3 is CASSLSLAGRQDTQYF. The CDR3 DNA reads TGTGCCAGCAGTTTAAGCCTAGCGGGTCGTCAAGATACGCAGTATTTT.

V is TRBV7-2 and J is TRBJ2-7, with 7 nucleotides matching TRBD2. V was clipped by 3 bases and J by 2 bases; unmatched bases: 4. The germline gives CDR1 SGHTA, CDR2 FQGNSA. The CDR3 runs 14 residues. For the CDR3, the DNA is TGTGCCAGCAGCTTTAGCGGGCAAACCTACGAGCAGTACTTC. Protein: CASSFSGQTYEQYF.

This chain uses TRBV11-3 with TRBJ2-5; no definite D call. The CDR3 runs to 12 residues. The germline V gene encodes CDR1 SGHNT and CDR2 YENEEA. Trimming cost V 7 bases and J 4 bases, with 10 bases left between them. The CDR3 loop is CASTRPGETQYF. The CDR3 nucleotides read TGTGCCAGCACCCGACCGGGAGAGACCCAGTACTTC. The complete variable domain, with remaining parts taken from reference TRBV11-3 and TRBJ2-5, reads EAGVVQSPRYKIIEKKQPVAFWCNPISGHNTLYWYLQNLGQGPELLIRYENEEAVDDSQLPKDRFSAERLKGVDSTLKIQPAELGDSAVYLCASTRPGETQYFGPGTRLLVL.

This clone was seen at least ten times. The CDR3 nucleotides read TGTGCCAGCAGTGAATGGCTAGCAGAGACCCAGTACTTC. The encoded protein is CASSEWLAETQYF. This rearrangement joins TRBV2 to TRBJ2-5, with D perhaps matching TRBD2 (5 bases). The CDR3 is 13 residues long. Per the germline V gene, CDR1 is SNHLY and CDR2 is FYNNEI. V lost 2 bases, J lost 4 bases, and 8 bases lay in between.

This chain joins TRBV28 and TRBJ2-1; TRBD1 matches 9 bases. Germline V CDR1 and CDR2: MDHEN, SYDVKM. The CDR3 has 15 amino acids. J gave up 8 bases and V 6 bases, and 11 bases lay outside the gene matches. The CDR3 spells CASSIADRGIDEQFF. Here the CDR3 DNA reads TGTGCCAGCAGCATTGCTGACAGGGGGATCGATGAGCAGTTCTTC.

V is TRBV4-1 and J is TRBJ1-1, with a tentative D call TRBD1 (5 bases). In germline, CDR1 is MGHRA, CDR2 YSYEKL. The CDR3 covers 12 residues. The V gene lost 0 bases and the J gene lost 11 bases, with 10 bases spanning the gap. CDR3 residues: CASSQDLTAAFF. CDR3 bases: TGCGCCAGCAGCCAAGATTTGACAGCCGCTTTCTTT.

The rearrangement links TRBV2 to TRBJ2-1; 9 bases fit TRBD1. CDR1 is SNHLY, CDR2 FYNNEI, per germline. The CDR3 loop spans 13 amino acids. Unmatched junction bases numbered 7, after V lost 8 bases and J lost 8 bases. The DNA of the CDR3 is TGTGCCAGCGGCCGGGACAGGGTTTATGAGCAGTTCTTC. Translating gives CASGRDRVYEQFF.

This clone appeared a few times. The V gene is TRBV7-8, the J gene TRBJ1-5; 7 positions agree with TRBD1. After removal of 3 bases from V and 9 bases from J, the junction contained 11 bases not matched to a gene. CDR3 length equals 15 residues. CDR1 is SGHVS, CDR2 FQNEAQ, per germline. CDR3 in DNA: TGTGCCAGCAGCTTGACGGGACAGCCCTTGTTGCCCCAGCATTTT. As protein: CASSLTGQPLLPQHF.

This clone turned up a few times. The V gene is TRBV7-9, the J gene TRBJ2-3; perhaps TRBD2 as D (6 bases). The CDR3 runs 14 residues. Trimming removed 5 bases at V and 0 bases at J, with 9 bases between. Germline lookup yields CDR1 SEHNR and CDR2 FQNEAQ (reference sequence). CDR3 nucleotide sequence: TGTGCCAGCAGCCCGACTAGTAGCACAGATACGCAGTATTTT. Translated, it gives CASSPTSSTDTQYF.

A few counts support this clone. The rearrangement uses TRBV6-5 and TRBJ1-5; D perhaps matches TRBD1 (6 bases). The CDR3 contains 15 residues. Trimming took off 5 bases at V and 3 bases at J, with 14 bases between the two ends. CDR1 and CDR2 (germline): MNHEY, SVGAGI. CDR3 sequence reads: CASSPTGGDNQPQHF. The CDR3 nucleotides are TGTGCCAGCAGTCCGACAGGAGGCGACAATCAGCCCCAGCATTTT.

This clone was found many times. The chain has TRBV15 and TRBJ2-5; tentatively, D is TRBD2 (6 bases). This CDR3 comprises 15 residues. V dropped 5 bases and J dropped 5 bases, with 18 bases sitting between them. CDR1 and CDR2 (germline): LNHNV, YYDKDF (reference sequence). The CDR3 region is CATSPRWEAIETQYF. The CDR3 coding sequence is TGTGCCACCAGCCCAAGATGGGAGGCAATCGAGACCCAGTACTTC.